The present T cell receptor beta chain was sequenced within a study of shared clonotypes between healthy human individuals. Every subset's genomic DNA went evenly onto several immunoSEQ plates. Repertoires were generated with immunoSEQ multiplex PCR, while TCRdb's copy carries only in-frame clones and drops some. The repertoire holds millions of clones, with roughly 91% as singletons. To note about this clone: No antigen is known for it.

Germline V gene data show CDR1 as MNHEY and CDR2 as SMNVEV (reference sequence). V gave up 6 bases and J gave up 5 bases; unmatched junction bases: 3. The CDR3 spans 15 residues. Terminally differentiated effector memory CD45RA+ cells were excluded by CCR7 positive selection of CD45RO-negative cells. Study-wide findings and caveats: Sharing across four donors was highest in naive CD4 (roughly 5%) and lowest in memory CD8 (roughly 0.4%).

Sequencing was performed on naive CD8+ T cells from PBMCs. This clonotype originated in a man between 18 and 35 years old in good health. Some clones in this sample may be carry-over from other donors' samples. The chain employs TRBV27 and TRBJ2-1, with 14 bases aligning to TRBD2. In DNA form, the CDR3 reads TGTGCCAGCAGACCGGGACTAGCGGGAGACAATGAGCAGTTCTTC. Its protein is CASRPGLAGDNEQFF.